These T cell receptor beta chains were read from a single sample in a study. TCRdb processed the 5' RACE reads anew with MiXCR; each CDR3 protein has one entry. The sample lists tens of thousands of distinct CDR3 sequences; roughly a sixth were seen once. Sequencing was performed on naive CD4+ T cells sorted from blood. These receptors were obtained from a female donor with breast cancer. Both conserved end residues are trimmed from each CDR3. The size of a clone is reported for some rows only, either as once, few or many, or as a class for expanded clones.

abundance	v_gene	CDR3aa
many	TRBV5-1	ASSSSTGRNTEAF
few	TRBV28	ASSSGTEHNEQF
-	TRBV7-9	ASSLRGGLTYEQY
many	TRBV12-3/TRBV12-4	ASRASGSETSTDTQY
medium-sized	TRBV4-1	ASSDRGNTGELF
-	TRBV7-8	ASSLEIRSNQPQH
-	TRBV7-9	ASSLAVDIATGEQY
few	TRBV11-2	ASSRRQGSYNEQF
many	TRBV12-3/TRBV12-4	ASSFKRGPGELF
many	TRBV27	ASSLRLNTEAF
many	TRBV29-1	SAQVGNTIY
-	TRBV7-3	ASSLEAGGRGDTQY
-	TRBV7-9	ASSSGSSLNYGYT
many	TRBV5-4	ASSLYTASAAEQF